The text below deals with one TCR beta chain. Antigen unknown. This record comes from a study of OX40 agonist ivuxolimab in advanced cancers. Study overall: Ivuxolimab, an antibody that agonizes OX40 (CD134), was administered to the patients. Study-level results: People who partly responded at 0.1-3.0 mg/kg had some of the least clonal expansion seen.

The CDR3 loop spans 13 amino acids. The V gene lost 6 bases and the J gene lost 10 bases, with 18 bases spanning the gap. Germline assignment: CDR1 SNHLY and CDR2 FYNNEI. Data came from immunoSEQ multiplex PCR; TCRdb stores just in-frame clones and leaves some out. The data hold 65,000 to 95,000 clones, with 90% observed a single time. The receptor's source is an adult with an advanced solid tumor such as melanoma, head and neck, liver or kidney cancer. The source material was CD4+ or CD8+ T cells sorted from blood, sampled in a trial of the OX40 agonist ivuxolimab. The chain has TRBV2 and TRBJ1-2; D perhaps matches TRBD1 (6 bases). The CDR3 region is CASRGGPLLNYTF. The CDR3 coding sequence is TGTGCCAGCAGAGGGGGACCTCTACTAAACTACACCTTC.